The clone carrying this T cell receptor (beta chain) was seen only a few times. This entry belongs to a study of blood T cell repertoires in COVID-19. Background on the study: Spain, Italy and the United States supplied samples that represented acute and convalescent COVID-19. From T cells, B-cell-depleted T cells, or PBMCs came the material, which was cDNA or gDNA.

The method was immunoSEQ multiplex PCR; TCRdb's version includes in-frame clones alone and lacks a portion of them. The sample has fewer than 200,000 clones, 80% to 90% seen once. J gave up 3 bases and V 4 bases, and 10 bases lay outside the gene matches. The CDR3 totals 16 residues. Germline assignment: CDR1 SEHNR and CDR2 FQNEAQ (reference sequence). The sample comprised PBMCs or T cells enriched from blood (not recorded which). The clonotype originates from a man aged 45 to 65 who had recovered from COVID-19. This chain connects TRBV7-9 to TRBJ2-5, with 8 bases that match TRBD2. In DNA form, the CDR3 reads TGTGCCAGCAGCTCCTCCGGGACTAGGCGAAAAGAGACCCAGTACTTC. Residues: CASSSSGTRRKETQYF. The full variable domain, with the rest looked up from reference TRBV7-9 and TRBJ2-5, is DTGVSQNPRHKITKRGQNVTFRCDPISEHNRLYWYRQTLGQGPEFLTYFQNEAQLEKSRLLSDRFSAERPKGSFSTLEIQRTEQGDSAMYLCASSSSGTRRKETQYFGPGTRLLVL.